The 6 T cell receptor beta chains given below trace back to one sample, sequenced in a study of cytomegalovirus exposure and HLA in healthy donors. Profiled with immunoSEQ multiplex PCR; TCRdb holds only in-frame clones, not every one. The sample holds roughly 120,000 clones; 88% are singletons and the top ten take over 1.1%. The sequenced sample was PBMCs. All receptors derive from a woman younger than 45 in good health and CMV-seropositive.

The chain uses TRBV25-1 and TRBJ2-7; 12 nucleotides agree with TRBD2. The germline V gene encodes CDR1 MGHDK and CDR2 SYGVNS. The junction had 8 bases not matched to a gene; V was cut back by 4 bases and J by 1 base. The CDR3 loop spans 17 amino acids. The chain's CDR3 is CASSGKTSGSSSYEQYF. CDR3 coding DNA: TGTGCCAGCAGTGGGAAGACTAGCGGGAGTAGTTCCTACGAGCAGTACTTC.

CDR3 loop: CASRPTGTGDGYTF. The CDR3, as DNA: TGTGCCAGCAGACCCACCGGGACAGGGGACGGCTACACCTTC. This chain joins TRBV27 and TRBJ1-2; TRBD1 aligns across 10 bases. V was pared by 6 bases and J by 8 bases, with 9 bases of the junction left unmatched. The CDR3 length is 14 residues. In germline, CDR1 is MNHEY, CDR2 SMNVEV (reference sequence).

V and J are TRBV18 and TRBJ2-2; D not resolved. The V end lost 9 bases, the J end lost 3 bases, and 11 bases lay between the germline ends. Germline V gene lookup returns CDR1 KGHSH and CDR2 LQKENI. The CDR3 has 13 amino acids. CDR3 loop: CASRKTDTGELFF. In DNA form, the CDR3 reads TGTGCCAGTCGCAAAACGGACACCGGGGAGCTGTTTTTT.

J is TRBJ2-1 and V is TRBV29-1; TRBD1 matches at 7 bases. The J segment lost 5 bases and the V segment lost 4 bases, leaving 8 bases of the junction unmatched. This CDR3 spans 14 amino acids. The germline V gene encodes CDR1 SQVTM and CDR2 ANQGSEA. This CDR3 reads CSVGRQGFDNEQFF. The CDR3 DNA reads TGCAGCGTTGGGAGACAGGGCTTCGACAATGAGCAGTTCTTC.

The CDR3: CAWSRQGTNEKLFF. The CDR3 region has the DNA TGTGCCTGGAGCCGACAGGGAACTAATGAAAAACTGTTTTTT. This rearrangement joins TRBV30 to TRBJ1-4; 7 bases match TRBD1. After removal of 3 bases from V and 1 base from J, the junction contained 2 bases not matched to a gene. The CDR3 is 14 residues long. Germline CDR1 reads GTSNPN; CDR2 reads SVGIG (reference sequence).

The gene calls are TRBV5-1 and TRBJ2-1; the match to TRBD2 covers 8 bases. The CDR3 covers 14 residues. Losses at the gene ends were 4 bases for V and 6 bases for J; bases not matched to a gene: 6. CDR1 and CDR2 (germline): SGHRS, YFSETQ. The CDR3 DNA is TGCGCCAGCAGCCCCGGGACTAGTGTCAATGAGCAGTTCTTC. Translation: CASSPGTSVNEQFF.